The next 28 T cell receptor beta chains were all read from a single sample in a study of blood T cells in healthy people across ages. Primed by a sample-barcoded 5' primer and a J-beta primer mix, a second PCR proceeded for 7 to 11 cycles. TCRdb redid the calling of the 5' RACE reads with MiXCR, one entry per CDR3 protein. Among hundreds of thousands of distinct CDR3 sequences listed, approximately 50% were seen once. Source material: blood. These receptors were collected from an older woman in good health.

CDR3 nucleotides: TGTGCCAGCAGTGAGGTGGGACTGCCTAACTATGGCTACACCTTC. Residues: CASSEVGLPNYGYTF. This rearrangement joins TRBV6-1 to TRBJ1-2; a weak D match, TRBD1 (5 bases). With 3 bases removed from V and 0 bases from J, the gap between germline ends came to 11 bases. The CDR3 length is 15 residues. Per germline, CDR1 MNHNS and CDR2 SASEGT.

The V call is TRBV10-3, the J call TRBJ2-1; 8 nucleotides line up with TRBD2. The V gene end was trimmed by 4 bases and the J gene end by 5 bases; junction bases not matched to a gene: 7. Per germline, CDR1 ENHRY and CDR2 SYGVKD. The CDR3 totals 15 residues. In nucleotides, the CDR3 is TGTGCCATCAGTGGACGGGGCGGGAGGAACAATGAGCAGTTCTTC. It is translated as CAISGRGGRNNEQFF.

In this sample, this clonotype turned up a few times. CDR3 sequence (DNA): TGTGCCAGCAGTAGCCAGGAGCTACTACACCCCTACGAGCAGTACTTC. Amino acid sequence: CASSSQELLHPYEQYF. V gene TRBV2 combines with J gene TRBJ2-7; D is uncertain. The CDR3 runs 16 residues. V was cut by 5 bases and J by 2 bases, with 19 bases left in between. In germline, CDR1 is SNHLY, CDR2 FYNNEI.

This chain uses TRBV6-1 with TRBJ2-5, with TRBD1 matching 7 bases. The J call may be faulty, since TRBJ2-4 better matches the DNA end. Germline V gene sequence: CDR1 MNHNS, CDR2 SASEGT. The CDR3 has 14 amino acids. CDR3 sequence: CASSEAGTENIQYF. CDR3 DNA sequence: TGTGCCAGCAGTGAAGCGGGGACAGAAAACATTCAGTACTTC.

The sample holds many counts of this clonotype. V and J are TRBV25-1 and TRBJ2-7, with 12 bases lining up with TRBD1. The CDR3 contains 14 residues. Germline-derived CDR1 and CDR2 are MGHDK and SYGVNS. Unmatched junction bases numbered 4, after V lost 5 bases and J lost 5 bases. The CDR3 DNA sequence: TGTGCCAGCAGTCAAGGGACAGGGGGCCACGAGCAGTACTTC. This translates into CASSQGTGGHEQYF.

The sample holds a few counts of this clonotype. The gene calls are TRBV5-1 and TRBJ2-1; a weak D match, TRBD2 (6 bases). The V end was cut by 2 bases, the J end by 8 bases, with 14 bases between. There are 14 residues in the CDR3. Germline V gene data show CDR1 as SGHRS and CDR2 as YFSETQ. For the CDR3, the DNA is TGCGCCAGCAGCTTTTCGGGAGACGGGGATGAGCAGTTCTTC. It yields the protein CASSFSGDGDEQFF. Full variable domain (missing parts from reference TRBV5-1 and TRBJ2-1): KAGVTQTPRYLIKTRGQQVTLSCSPISGHRSVSWYQQTPGQGLQFLFEYFSETQRNKGNFPGRFSGRQFSNSRSEMNVSTLELGDSALYLCASSFSGDGDEQFFGPGTRLTVL.

This chain connects TRBV7-2 to TRBJ1-1; TRBD1 might be the D (5 bases). Between the trimmed V and J ends, which lost 5 bases and 4 bases, there was a span of 11 bases. In germline, CDR1 is SGHTA, CDR2 FQGNSA. The CDR3 runs 13 residues. The CDR3 sequence: CASSPARGTEAFF. CDR3 DNA: TGTGCCAGCAGCCCCGCGAGGGGCACTGAAGCTTTCTTT.

The CDR3 loop reads CASSPERYEQYF. The CDR3 DNA reads as TGTGCCAGCAGCCCCGAACGGTACGAGCAGTACTTC. The genes are TRBV7-2 and TRBJ2-7; no clear D. The CDR3 has 12 amino acids. Germline assignment: CDR1 SGHTA and CDR2 FQGNSA. The V gene lost 5 bases and the J gene lost 4 bases, with 9 bases spanning the gap.

This clonotype was seen a handful of times. The chain joins TRBV4-3 to TRBJ2-6, with 9 bases matching TRBD2. V shed 4 bases, J shed 1 base, and the junction held 8 bases outside the gene matches. CDR1 and CDR2 (germline): LGHNA, YSLEER. This CDR3 region has 18 residues. DNA of the CDR3: TGCGCCAGCAGCCCCCAAAGTAGCGGGAGTTCTGGGGCCAACGTCCTGACTTTC. It encodes CASSPQSSGSSGANVLTF.

V is TRBV25-1 and J is TRBJ2-4; perhaps TRBD1 as D (6 bases). With the DNA end fitting TRBJ2-5 better, the J assignment may be wrong. This CDR3 has 14 amino acids. CDR1 is MGHDK, CDR2 SYGVNS, per germline. CDR3 in DNA: TGTGCCAGCTCAGGGGTAGGGCGTGAGGAGACCCAGTACTTC. It yields the protein CASSGVGREETQYF.

The V call is TRBV12-3 or TRBV12-4, the J call TRBJ2-3; weak D call: TRBD2 (5 bases). CDR3 length: 17 amino acids. V dropped 6 bases and J dropped 0 bases, with 19 bases sitting between them. CDR3 protein: CASSHFKPRRSTDTQYF. The CDR3 DNA is TGTGCCAGCAGCCACTTTAAGCCCAGGAGGAGCACAGATACGCAGTATTTT.

The V call is TRBV28, the J call TRBJ2-1; weak D call: TRBD2 (5 bases). The J call may be wrong; the DNA end is better matched by TRBJ2-7. The CDR3 is 16 residues long. From germline, CDR1 is MDHEN and CDR2 SYDVKM. CDR3 protein: CASSFLGGSGYNEQYF. The DNA of the CDR3 is TGTGCCAGCAGTTTCTTAGGAGGCTCTGGCTACAATGAGCAGTACTTC.

V and J are TRBV10-3 and TRBJ1-1; D is possibly TRBD1 (5 bases). The CDR3 contains 14 residues. The V end lost 6 bases, the J end lost 0 bases, and 11 bases lay between the germline ends. Germline CDR1 and CDR2: ENHRY and SYGVKD. The CDR3 sequence is CAISPDTVNTEAFF. CDR3 DNA sequence: TGTGCCATCAGCCCGGACACTGTGAACACTGAAGCTTTCTTT.

The chain carries TRBV27 and TRBJ2-2; TRBD2 agrees at 7 bases. Trimming took 1 base from V and 6 from J; bases not matched to a gene: 17. Germline V CDR1 and CDR2: MNHEY, SMNVEV (reference sequence). The CDR3 is made up of 19 amino acids. The CDR3 DNA is TGTGCCAGCAGTTTATACCCCCGGGGCGGGAGTAGAAGGGCCGGGGAGCTGTTTTTT. It codes for CASSLYPRGGSRRAGELFF.

This clonotype was observed once. The V gene is TRBV7-3, the J gene TRBJ2-5, with TRBD2 as a possible D gene (5 bases). V lost 0 bases, J lost 11 bases, and 19 bases lay in between. The CDR3 has 15 residues. Germline V lookup: CDR1 SGHTA, CDR2 FQGTGA. CDR3 in DNA: TGTGCCAGCAGCTTAACGTTGTCCGGCCTGGAGGAGCAGTACTTC. Protein: CASSLTLSGLEEQYF. The entire variable domain, with the rest obtained from reference TRBV7-3 and TRBJ2-5, is as follows: GAGVSQTPSNKVTEKGKYVELRCDPISGHTALYWYRQSLGQGPEFLIYFQGTGAADDSGLPNDRFFAVRPEGSVSTLKIQRTERGDSAVYLCASSLTLSGLEEQYFGPGTRLLVL.

J is TRBJ2-7 and V is TRBV6-5, with 11 bases lining up with TRBD2. The junction had 9 bases not matched to a gene; V was cut back by 2 bases and J by 3 bases. The CDR3 is made up of 17 amino acids. Germline assignment: CDR1 MNHEY and CDR2 SVGAGI. CDR3 sequence: CASSYGGSGLAVYEQYF. As DNA, the CDR3 is TGTGCCAGCAGTTACGGGGGTTCGGGACTAGCGGTCTACGAGCAGTACTTC.

This clonotype was counted between two and nine times. This chain connects TRBV29-1 to TRBJ2-3; 9 positions match TRBD2. This CDR3 contains 14 residues. Germline values: CDR1 SQVTM, CDR2 ANQGSEA. V shed 3 bases, J shed 1 base, and the junction held 2 bases outside the gene matches. CDR3 bases: TGCAGCGTTGAGAGACTAGCGGGCACAGATACGCAGTATTTT. Translated: CSVERLAGTDTQYF.

The CDR3: CSARLAGVRYEQYF. The CDR3 nucleotides read TGCAGTGCTCGACTAGCGGGAGTTCGCTACGAGCAGTACTTC. The rearrangement links TRBV20-1 to TRBJ2-7; 12 nucleotides agree with TRBD2. Germline V gives CDR1 DFQATT, CDR2 SNEGSKA (reference sequence). This CDR3 spans 14 amino acids. V was pared by 5 bases and J by 3 bases, with 5 bases of the junction left unmatched.

The chain employs TRBV7-2 and TRBJ2-7; D is uncertain. V was shortened by 5 bases and J by 0 bases, with 14 bases between the two germline ends. This CDR3 contains 15 residues. CDR1 and CDR2 (germline): SGHTA, FQGNSA. CDR3 in DNA: TGTGCCAGCAGCCCCGCAGGTTCCCCCTCCTACGAGCAGTACTTC. It encodes CASSPAGSPSYEQYF. The full variable domain, completed using reference TRBV7-2 and TRBJ2-7, is GAGVSQSPSNKVTEKGKDVELRCDPISGHTALYWYRQSLGQGLEFLIYFQGNSAPDKSGLPSDRFSAERTGGSVSTLTIQRTQQEDSAVYLCASSPAGSPSYEQYFGPGTRLTVT.

This clonotype was picked up a small number of times. The chain has TRBV28 and TRBJ2-7, with 7 bases fitting TRBD1. The CDR3 spans 15 residues. Germline V lookup: CDR1 MDHEN, CDR2 SYDVKM. The ends lost 6 bases at V and 3 bases at J; junction bases unmatched: 11. DNA for the CDR3: TGTGCCAGCAGAGGGACAGAAAGCGGTTTCTACGAGCAGTACTTC. Amino acid sequence: CASRGTESGFYEQYF.

The V call is TRBV5-1, the J call TRBJ2-5; D remains unclear. CDR1 and CDR2 (germline): SGHRS, YFSETQ. The CDR3 is made up of 13 amino acids. The V end lost 0 bases, the J end lost 4 bases, and 7 bases lay between the germline ends. The CDR3: CASSLEVLETQYF. DNA for the CDR3: TGCGCCAGCAGCTTGGAAGTCTTAGAGACCCAGTACTTC. Full variable domain (missing parts from reference TRBV5-1 and TRBJ2-5): KAGVTQTPRYLIKTRGQQVTLSCSPISGHRSVSWYQQTPGQGLQFLFEYFSETQRNKGNFPGRFSGRQFSNSRSEMNVSTLELGDSALYLCASSLEVLETQYFGPGTRLLVL.

The chain has TRBV7-2 and TRBJ2-5; D not certain. CDR1 and CDR2 from the germline V gene are SGHTA and FQGNSA. The CDR3 is 15 residues long. V shed 1 base and J shed 4 bases, with 13 bases lying between them. The CDR3 spells CASSLDPTLGETQYF. The DNA for the CDR3 is TGTGCCAGCAGCTTAGATCCAACTCTGGGAGAGACCCAGTACTTC.

The CDR3, as DNA: TGTGCCAGCAGCTTGCCAGCTAGCGGGAGAACAGATACGCAGTATTTT. Amino acid sequence: CASSLPASGRTDTQYF. This chain joins TRBV5-6 and TRBJ2-3, with 10 bases that match TRBD2. The V and J ends lost 1 base and 3 bases, in that order; junction bases with no gene match: 5. Germline lookup yields CDR1 SGHDT and CDR2 YYEEEE. The CDR3 is 16 residues long.

The V and J genes are TRBV5-5 and TRBJ2-1; 8 bases agree with TRBD2. The CDR3 has 17 residues. Trimming took 1 base from V and 4 from J; bases not matched to a gene: 10. Germline-derived CDR1 and CDR2 are SGHKS and YYEKEE (reference sequence). CDR3 region: CASSLWFSSGEYNEQFF. CDR3 nucleotides: TGTGCCAGCAGCTTGTGGTTCAGTAGCGGGGAATACAATGAGCAGTTCTTC.

The rearrangement joins TRBV7-9 to TRBJ2-7; 12 nucleotides line up with TRBD1. Germline CDR1 is SEHNR and CDR2 is FQNEAQ (reference sequence). The CDR3 is 16 residues long. V lost 9 bases and J lost 5; bases outside the gene matches: 14. This chain's CDR3 is CASSGGTGGNHNEQYF. CDR3 sequence (DNA): TGTGCCAGTAGCGGGGGGACAGGGGGCAATCACAACGAGCAGTACTTC.

The rearrangement joins TRBV20-1 to TRBJ1-1, with D possibly TRBD1 on 6 matching bases. The V end was cut by 0 bases, the J end by 6 bases, with 17 bases between. The CDR3 extends over 15 amino acids. Germline V lookup: CDR1 DFQATT, CDR2 SNEGSKA (reference sequence). The CDR3 spells CSARDHNRVFAEAFF. CDR3 nucleotides: TGCAGTGCTAGAGATCATAACAGGGTCTTCGCTGAAGCTTTCTTT.

The chain carries TRBV20-1 and TRBJ1-2; perhaps TRBD1 as D (5 bases). Germline-derived CDR1 and CDR2 are DFQATT and SNEGSKA (reference sequence). CDR3 length equals 13 residues. Trimming removed 0 bases from V and 6 bases from J, with 11 bases in between. This CDR3 is CSARDPRVNGYTF. Here the CDR3 DNA reads TGCAGTGCTAGAGATCCCAGGGTTAATGGCTACACCTTC.

This clonotype turned up a few times. This sequence may be a read error, since a much larger clone differs from it by one base. The chain is built from TRBV12-3 or TRBV12-4 and TRBJ2-1; 9 bases align to TRBD2. This CDR3 is 17 amino acids long. In DNA, the CDR3 is TGTGCCAGCAGTCACGGGACTAGCAGACCCTCCTACCATGAGCAGTTCTTC. This translates into CASSHGTSRPSYHEQFF.